Sequencing of this T cell receptor (beta chain) was carried out in a study of shared clonotypes between healthy human individuals. Study results and limitations: Sampling covered blood only; tissue repertoires likely differ. Naive subsets generally exceeded memory subsets in estimated richness.

The CDR3 is 14 residues long. Germline values: CDR1 MNHEY, CDR2 SMNVEV (reference sequence). J was trimmed by 9 bases and V by 2 bases; bases with no gene match: 6. Terminally differentiated effector memory CD45RA+ cells were left out of the naive CD8 fraction, which was CD45RO-negative and positively selected for CCR7. The assay ran at deep level. Repertoires were generated with immunoSEQ multiplex PCR, while TCRdb's copy carries only in-frame clones and drops some. The top ten hold 0.9% to 1.4% of the sample, which has millions of clones, about 95% seen once. In the case of this clone: Its target is unknown.

This clonotype was sampled from a man younger than 35 in good health. The chain employs TRBV27 and TRBJ2-1; TRBD2 matches 8 bases. The sample was naive CD8+ T cells sorted from blood. The CDR3 region is CASSLAGGIFEQFF. As DNA, the CDR3 is TGTGCCAGCAGTTTAGCGGGGGGTATCTTTGAGCAGTTCTTC.